These 4 T cell receptor beta chains share one sample of origin, sequenced in a study of PD-L1 blockade in urothelial cancer. Regarding time point: pretreatment peripheral blood. The protocol was immunoSEQ multiplex PCR, while the TCRdb copy is restricted to in-frame clones and leaves out a portion. The table includes over 35,000 clones, 85% detected once. Sequencing used PBMCs, obtained around atezolizumab (anti-PD-L1) treatment. These receptor sequences come from an elderly man with urothelial cancer.

This sequence joins TRBV6-5 and TRBJ2-7; tentatively, D is TRBD2 (5 bases). From germline, CDR1 is MNHEY and CDR2 SVGAGI. V shed 6 bases and J shed 2 bases, with 14 bases lying between them. This CDR3 is built from 14 residues. The chain's CDR3 is CASRKTREPYEQYF. The CDR3 region has the DNA TGTGCCAGCAGGAAAACTAGGGAACCCTACGAGCAGTACTTC.

The V call is TRBV7-7, the J call TRBJ2-2; 9 nucleotides agree with TRBD2. V was clipped by 5 bases and J by 2 bases; unmatched bases: 3. Germline V gene sequence: CDR1 SSHAT, CDR2 FNYEAQ (reference sequence). The CDR3 totals 15 residues. CDR3 DNA: TGTGCCAGCAGCAGTAGCGGGGGCAACACCGGGGAGCTGTTTTTT. It yields the protein CASSSSGGNTGELFF. The whole variable domain, remainder taken from reference TRBV7-7 and TRBJ2-2, is GAGVSQSPRYKVTKRGQDVTLRCDPISSHATLYWYQQALGQGPEFLTYFNYEAQPDKSGLPSDRFSAERPEGSISTLTIQRTEQRDSAMYRCASSSSGGNTGELFFGEGSRLTVL.

The gene calls are TRBV2 and TRBJ2-7, with 7 bases aligning to TRBD2. Germline lookup yields CDR1 SNHLY and CDR2 FYNNEI. V was pared by 4 bases and J by 2 bases, with 8 bases of the junction left unmatched. The CDR3 consists of 15 residues. CDR3 sequence: CASSVEGGKAYEQYF. The CDR3 nucleotides are TGTGCCAGCAGTGTCGAGGGAGGGAAAGCCTACGAGCAGTACTTC. The full variable domain, with the rest looked up from reference TRBV2 and TRBJ2-7, is EPEVTQTPSHQVTQMGQEVILRCVPISNHLYFYWYRQILGQKVEFLVSFYNNEISEKSEIFDDQFSVERPDGSNFTLKIRSTKLEDSAMYFCASSVEGGKAYEQYFGPGTRLTVT.

The rearrangement links TRBV10-3 to TRBJ1-2, with 10 bases aligning to TRBD1. Trimming removed 3 bases from V and 6 bases from J; junction bases left unmatched: 4. Germline V gene sequence: CDR1 ENHRY, CDR2 SYGVKD. CDR3 length: 14 residues. CDR3 nucleotides: TGTGCCATCAGTGAATGGACAGGGGGGGATGGCTACACCTTC. It encodes CAISEWTGGDGYTF.